The rows below give T cell receptor beta chains drawn from one sample of a study of spatial heterogeneity in lung cancer. TCRdb used MiXCR to reprocess the 5' RACE reads, holding one entry per CDR3 protein. The sample lists about 23,000 distinct CDR3 sequences; approximately 4.8% were seen once. Sequencing used PBMCs, obtained at surgery. The receptors come from a male donor with early-stage non-small cell lung cancer. Each CDR3 is given with its conserved first and last residue. A D gene is named only where the DNA matches it firmly. Clone sizes are given selectively: once, few, many, or a class where the clone is expanded.

D: TRBD1; J: TRBJ2-2; V: TRBV7-2; size: many; CDR3: CASSLFTGAVRRGTGELFF; DNA: TGTGCCAGCAGCTTATTTACAGGGGCTGTTCGGAGAGGCACCGGGGAGCTGTTTTTT
D: TRBD2; J: TRBJ2-3; V: TRBV29-1; size: many; CDR3: CSVWGLANPTDTQYF; DNA: TGCAGCGTTTGGGGACTAGCGAACCCCACAGATACGCAGTATTTT
D: NA; J: TRBJ2-1; V: TRBV7-2; size: medium-sized; CDR3: CASSLSRNEQFF; DNA: TGTGCCAGCAGCTTATCTAGAAATGAGCAGTTCTTC
D: NA; J: TRBJ2-3; V: TRBV18; size: few; CDR3: CASSPPASTDTQYF; DNA: TGTGCCAGCTCACCACCGGCTAGCACAGATACGCAGTATTTT
D: TRBD2; J: TRBJ2-1; V: TRBV14; size: many; CDR3: CASSQGLAGGGEQFF; DNA: TGTGCCAGCAGCCAAGGACTAGCGGGAGGAGGTGAGCAGTTCTTC
D: NA; J: TRBJ2-1; V: TRBV12-3/TRBV12-4; size: many; CDR3: CASSLRGSSYNEQFF; DNA: TGTGCCAGCAGTTTGAGGGGGAGTAGCTACAATGAGCAGTTCTTC
D: NA; J: TRBJ2-3; V: TRBV7-2; size: many; CDR3: CASSPRGPDTDTQYF; DNA: TGTGCCAGCAGCCCCCGGGGGCCAGACACAGATACGCAGTATTTT
D: NA; J: TRBJ2-6; V: TRBV27; size: NA; CDR3: CASSLAGASGANVLTF; DNA: TGTGCCAGCAGTTTAGCGGGGGCCTCTGGGGCCAACGTCCTGACTTTC
D: TRBD2; J: TRBJ2-3; V: TRBV7-2; size: many; CDR3: CASSLVGTLAGGPADTQYF; DNA: TGTGCCAGCAGCTTAGTCGGTACACTAGCGGGGGGGCCTGCAGATACGCAGTATTTT
D: NA; J: TRBJ1-4; V: TRBV6-6; size: many; CDR3: CASSIRGEEKLFF; DNA: TGTGCCAGCAGTATTAGGGGAGAGGAAAAACTGTTTTTT
D: NA; J: TRBJ2-7; V: TRBV3-1; size: many; CDR3: CASSRPGVSYEQYF; DNA: TGTGCCAGCAGCCGGCCGGGGGTCTCCTACGAGCAGTACTTC
D: TRBD2; J: TRBJ2-5; V: TRBV2; size: few; CDR3: CASSAGEQETQYF; DNA: TGTGCCAGCAGCGCGGGGGAACAAGAGACCCAGTACTTC
D: NA; J: TRBJ1-5; V: TRBV12-3/TRBV12-4; size: few; CDR3: CASSFRDGANQPQHF; DNA: TGTGCCAGCAGTTTCAGGGATGGGGCCAATCAGCCCCAGCATTTT
D: NA; J: TRBJ2-5; V: TRBV14; size: many; CDR3: CASGKSFRETQYF; DNA: TGTGCCAGCGGAAAGTCCTTTAGGGAGACCCAGTACTTC
D: NA; J: TRBJ2-3; V: TRBV9; size: many; CDR3: CASSVAPSVTDTQYF; DNA: TGTGCCAGCAGCGTAGCCCCCAGCGTCACAGATACGCAGTATTTT
D: NA; J: TRBJ2-3; V: TRBV24-1; size: NA; CDR3: CATGSGSTDTQYF; DNA: TGTGCCACGGGATCGGGGAGCACAGATACGCAGTATTTT
D: NA; J: TRBJ1-1; V: TRBV24-1; size: many; CDR3: CATSNGDFTEAFF; DNA: TGTGCCACCAGTAATGGGGATTTCACTGAAGCTTTCTTT
D: NA; J: TRBJ1-4; V: TRBV6-5; size: NA; CDR3: CASSPRLPNEKLFF; DNA: TGTGCCAGCAGCCCTAGACTCCCTAATGAAAAACTGTTTTTT
D: TRBD2; J: TRBJ2-1; V: TRBV3-1; size: many; CDR3: CASSQSAGGPNEQFF; DNA: TGTGCCAGCAGCCAATCAGCGGGGGGCCCCAATGAGCAGTTCTTC
D: NA; J: TRBJ1-6; V: TRBV3-1; size: many; CDR3: CASSPNEVPIAPLHF; DNA: TGTGCCAGCAGCCCCAATGAGGTGCCCATCGCACCCCTCCACTTT
D: NA; J: TRBJ2-3; V: TRBV29-1; size: many; CDR3: CSVVRDTQYF; DNA: TGCAGCGTTGTTCGGGATACGCAGTATTTT
D: TRBD2; J: TRBJ2-1; V: TRBV7-8; size: many; CDR3: CASSPPGLAGANEQFF; DNA: TGTGCCAGCAGCCCTCCGGGACTAGCGGGGGCCAATGAGCAGTTCTTC
D: NA; J: TRBJ1-5; V: TRBV4-2; size: many; CDR3: CASSQDSNQPQHF; DNA: TGTGCCAGCAGCCAAGATAGCAATCAGCCCCAGCATTTT
D: NA; J: TRBJ1-3; V: TRBV20-1; size: medium-sized; CDR3: CSANSRGHGNTIYF; DNA: TGCAGTGCAAACTCCCGAGGACACGGAAACACCATATATTTT
D: TRBD2; J: TRBJ2-5; V: TRBV5-1; size: many; CDR3: CASSPGGSGGHLRLETQYF; DNA: TGCGCCAGCAGCCCTGGTGGGAGCGGGGGGCACTTGAGGTTGGAGACCCAGTACTTC
D: NA; J: TRBJ2-7; V: TRBV3-1; size: many; CDR3: CASRRDTNSYEQYF; DNA: TGTGCCAGCAGGAGGGACACTAACTCCTACGAGCAGTACTTC
D: NA; J: TRBJ2-7; V: TRBV19; size: many; CDR3: CASSIFYGPSYEQYF; DNA: TGTGCCAGTAGTATATTTTACGGGCCGTCCTACGAGCAGTACTTC
D: NA; J: TRBJ1-1; V: TRBV6-1; size: NA; CDR3: CASSEVAGGFTEAFF; DNA: TGTGCCAGCAGTGAAGTTGCCGGGGGCTTCACTGAAGCTTTCTTT
D: TRBD1; J: TRBJ2-4; V: TRBV29-1; size: many; CDR3: CSVEMTGGDIQYF; DNA: TGCAGCGTTGAGATGACAGGGGGCGACATTCAGTACTTC
D: TRBD2; J: TRBJ2-5; V: TRBV7-2; size: many; CDR3: CASSWGGGAETQYF; DNA: TGTGCCAGCAGCTGGGGGGGAGGGGCGGAGACCCAGTACTTC
D: TRBD2; J: TRBJ2-1; V: TRBV7-2; size: medium-sized; CDR3: CASTGRGLVFEQFF; DNA: TGTGCCAGCACCGGAAGGGGACTAGTATTTGAGCAGTTCTTC
D: TRBD1; J: TRBJ2-1; V: TRBV7-2; size: many; CDR3: CASSLAIAGTGGVEKFF; DNA: TGTGCCAGCAGCTTAGCGATTGCCGGGACAGGGGGTGTTGAGAAGTTCTTC
D: TRBD1; J: TRBJ1-1; V: TRBV6-1; size: many; CDR3: CASTPGQGTNTEAFF; DNA: TGTGCCAGCACCCCCGGACAGGGGACCAACACTGAAGCTTTCTTT
D: NA; J: TRBJ1-6; V: TRBV6-5; size: NA; CDR3: CASSYEGNSPLHF; DNA: TGTGCCAGCAGTTACGAGGGCAATTCACCCCTCCACTTT
D: NA; J: TRBJ1-2; V: TRBV15; size: many; CDR3: CATSPGDLVTYGYTF; DNA: TGTGCCACCAGCCCTGGGGACTTAGTAACCTATGGCTACACCTTC
D: TRBD1; J: TRBJ2-2; V: TRBV6-6; size: many; CDR3: CASRSGTGIVGELFF; DNA: TGTGCCAGCAGATCCGGGACAGGGATCGTCGGGGAGCTGTTTTTT
D: NA; J: TRBJ1-3; V: TRBV7-2; size: many; CDR3: CASSLASKTTIYF; DNA: TGTGCCAGCAGCTTAGCATCGAAGACCACCATATATTTT
D: NA; J: TRBJ1-5; V: TRBV19; size: few; CDR3: CASREAQPNQPQHF; DNA: TGTGCCAGCAGAGAGGCACAGCCTAATCAGCCCCAGCATTTT
D: TRBD1; J: TRBJ1-2; V: TRBV28; size: many; CDR3: CASRSAGQAIGYTF; DNA: TGTGCCAGCAGATCAGCGGGACAGGCCATCGGCTACACCTTC
D: NA; J: TRBJ2-6; V: TRBV12-3/TRBV12-4; size: medium-sized; CDR3: CASSPSYSGANVLTF; DNA: TGTGCCAGCAGTCCTAGTTACTCTGGGGCCAACGTCCTGACTTTC
D: TRBD1; J: TRBJ2-1; V: TRBV29-1; size: many; CDR3: CSVEGDRGIYNEQFF; DNA: TGCAGCGTGGAGGGGGACAGGGGCATCTACAATGAGCAGTTCTTC
D: TRBD2; J: TRBJ2-5; V: TRBV10-2; size: many; CDR3: CASSVSGRALETQYF; DNA: TGCGCCAGCAGTGTTAGCGGGAGAGCACTAGAGACCCAGTACTTC
D: TRBD1; J: TRBJ1-2; V: TRBV2; size: many; CDR3: CASRGQDIGYTF; DNA: TGTGCCAGCAGGGGACAGGATATTGGCTACACCTTC
D: TRBD2; J: TRBJ2-3; V: TRBV18; size: many; CDR3: CASSQTSGGAGTDTQYF; DNA: TGTGCCAGCTCACAGACTAGCGGGGGGGCCGGCACAGATACGCAGTATTTT
D: TRBD1; J: TRBJ2-5; V: TRBV28; size: many; CDR3: CASKQGHSETQYF; DNA: TGTGCCAGCAAACAGGGGCACTCTGAGACCCAGTACTTC
D: TRBD2; J: TRBJ2-5; V: TRBV3-1; size: many; CDR3: CASSQVSPGLGKYF; DNA: TGTGCCAGCAGCCAAGTCTCCCCCGGACTAGGGAAGTACTTC
D: NA; J: TRBJ2-5; V: TRBV7-9; size: many; CDR3: CATRDKQETQYF; DNA: TGTGCCACACGGGACAAACAAGAGACCCAGTACTTC
D: NA; J: TRBJ2-3; V: TRBV7-9; size: many; CDR3: CASSFAWGASTDTQYF; DNA: TGTGCCAGCAGCTTCGCGTGGGGGGCAAGCACAGATACGCAGTATTTT
D: TRBD1; J: TRBJ2-5; V: TRBV12-3/TRBV12-4; size: medium-sized; CDR3: CASKTGAQETQYF; DNA: TGTGCCAGCAAAACAGGGGCTCAAGAGACCCAGTACTTC
D: NA; J: TRBJ1-1; V: TRBV18; size: few; CDR3: CASSAGTNPYEAFF; DNA: TGTGCCAGCTCCGCGGGGACAAATCCTTATGAAGCTTTCTTT
D: TRBD2; J: TRBJ2-3; V: TRBV7-2; size: many; CDR3: CASSLASGGTTDTQYF; DNA: TGTGCCAGCAGCTTAGCTAGCGGGGGGACCACAGATACGCAGTATTTT
D: TRBD1; J: TRBJ1-2; V: TRBV20-1; size: many; CDR3: CSATKTGLKRLGGYTF; DNA: TGCAGTGCTACCAAGACAGGGTTAAAGAGATTAGGGGGCTACACCTTC
D: NA; J: TRBJ2-3; V: TRBV20-1; size: NA; CDR3: CSAPRDGPTDTQYF; DNA: TGCAGTGCTCCCCGGGACGGCCCCACAGATACGCAGTATTTT
D: NA; J: TRBJ2-7; V: TRBV2; size: many; CDR3: CASREGREQYF; DNA: TGTGCCAGCAGGGAGGGCCGCGAGCAGTACTTC
D: TRBD2; J: TRBJ2-1; V: TRBV25-1; size: many; CDR3: CASSDPASGGWSEQFF; DNA: TGTGCCAGCAGTGATCCAGCTAGCGGGGGGTGGAGTGAGCAGTTCTTC
D: TRBD2; J: TRBJ2-1; V: TRBV2; size: many; CDR3: CADGGAGGMSHEQFF; DNA: TGTGCCGACGGGGGAGCGGGAGGGATGAGCCATGAGCAGTTCTTC
D: NA; J: TRBJ2-3; V: TRBV6-4; size: many; CDR3: CASSEGAEDTQYF; DNA: TGTGCCAGCAGTGAGGGGGCAGAAGATACGCAGTATTTT
D: NA; J: TRBJ1-2; V: TRBV5-1; size: medium-sized; CDR3: CASSFGESIDGYTF; DNA: TGCGCCAGCAGCTTCGGGGAGAGTATCGATGGCTACACCTTC
D: NA; J: TRBJ2-1; V: TRBV20-1; size: medium-sized; CDR3: CSALTQQGNEQFF; DNA: TGCAGTGCATTGACCCAACAGGGCAATGAGCAGTTCTTC